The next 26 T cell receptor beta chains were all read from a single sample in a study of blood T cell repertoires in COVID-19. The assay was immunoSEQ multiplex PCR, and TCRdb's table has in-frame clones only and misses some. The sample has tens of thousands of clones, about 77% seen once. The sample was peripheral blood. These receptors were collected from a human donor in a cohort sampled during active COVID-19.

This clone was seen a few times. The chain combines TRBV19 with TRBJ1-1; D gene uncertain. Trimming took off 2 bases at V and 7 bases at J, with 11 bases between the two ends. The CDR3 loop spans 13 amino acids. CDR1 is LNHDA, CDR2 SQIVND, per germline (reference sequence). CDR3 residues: CASSIWGVGEAFF. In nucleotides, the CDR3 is TGTGCCAGTAGTATATGGGGAGTCGGTGAAGCTTTCTTT.

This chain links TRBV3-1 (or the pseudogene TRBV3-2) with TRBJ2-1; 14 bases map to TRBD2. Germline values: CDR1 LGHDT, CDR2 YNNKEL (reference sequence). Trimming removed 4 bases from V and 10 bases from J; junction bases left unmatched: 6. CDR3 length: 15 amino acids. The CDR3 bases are TGTGCCAGCAGCCCCGGGACTAGCGGGAGAACCGAGCAGTTCTTC. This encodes CASSPGTSGRTEQFF.

Here the CDR3 reads CASSLAWTGSYTF. CDR3 nucleotide sequence: TGTGCCAGCAGCTTAGCGTGGACAGGGAGCTACACCTTC. The chain is built from TRBV7-2 and TRBJ1-2, with 8 bases aligning to TRBD1. V dropped 0 bases and J dropped 9; count of bases not matched to a gene: 3. Germline CDR1 SGHTA, CDR2 FQGNSA. The CDR3 has 13 residues.

The CDR3 reads CASSFRTSGNTIYF. The CDR3 region has the DNA TGTGCCAGCAGCTTTAGAACCTCTGGAAACACCATATATTTT. The chain carries TRBV13 and TRBJ1-3; D gene unclear. The germline CDR1 and CDR2 sequences are PRHDT and FYEKMQ (reference sequence). The CDR3 is made up of 14 amino acids. Trimming shortened V by 3 bases and J by 0 bases, and 6 bases separated the two germline ends.

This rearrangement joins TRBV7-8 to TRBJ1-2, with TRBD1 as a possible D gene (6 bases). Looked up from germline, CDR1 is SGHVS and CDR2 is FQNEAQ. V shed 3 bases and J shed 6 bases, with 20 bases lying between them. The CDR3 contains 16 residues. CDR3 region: CASSFGRGGGKHGYTF. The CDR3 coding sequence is TGTGCCAGCAGCTTTGGCAGAGGGGGTGGAAAACATGGCTACACCTTC.

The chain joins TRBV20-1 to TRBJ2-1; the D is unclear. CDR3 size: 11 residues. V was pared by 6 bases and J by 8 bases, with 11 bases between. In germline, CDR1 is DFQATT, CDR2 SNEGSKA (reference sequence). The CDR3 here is CSAVSGHEQFF. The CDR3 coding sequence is TGCAGTGCCGTCTCAGGTCATGAGCAGTTCTTC.

This CDR3 is CASSPNLAGDTDTQYF. CDR3 bases: TGCGCCAGCAGCCCAAATTTAGCGGGAGACACAGATACGCAGTATTTT. V usage is TRBV5-1 and J usage is TRBJ2-3; 9 bases match TRBD2. Per the germline V gene, CDR1 is SGHRS and CDR2 is YFSETQ. CDR3 length equals 16 residues. V shed 4 bases and J 2 bases; nucleotides not matched to a gene: 8.

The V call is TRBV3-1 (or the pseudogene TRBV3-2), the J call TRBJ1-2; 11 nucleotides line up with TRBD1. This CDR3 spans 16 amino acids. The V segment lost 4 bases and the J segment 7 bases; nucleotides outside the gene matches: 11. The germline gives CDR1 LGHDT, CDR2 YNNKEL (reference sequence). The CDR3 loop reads CASSLWGTGGMGGYTF. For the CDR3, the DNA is TGTGCCAGCAGCCTGTGGGGGACAGGGGGAATGGGTGGCTACACCTTC.

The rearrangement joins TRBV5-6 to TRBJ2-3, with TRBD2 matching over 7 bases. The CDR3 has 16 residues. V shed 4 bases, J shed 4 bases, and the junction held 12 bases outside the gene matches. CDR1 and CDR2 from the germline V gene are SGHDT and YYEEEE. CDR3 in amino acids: CASSPPSGPGADTQYF. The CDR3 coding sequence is TGTGCCAGCAGCCCCCCTAGCGGCCCTGGGGCAGATACGCAGTATTTT.

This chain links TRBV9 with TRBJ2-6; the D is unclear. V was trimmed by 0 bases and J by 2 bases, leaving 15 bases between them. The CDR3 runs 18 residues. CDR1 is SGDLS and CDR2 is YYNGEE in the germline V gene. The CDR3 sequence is CASSVVPTESTGANVLTF. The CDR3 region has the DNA TGTGCCAGCAGCGTAGTACCAACGGAGAGTACTGGGGCCAACGTCCTGACTTTC.

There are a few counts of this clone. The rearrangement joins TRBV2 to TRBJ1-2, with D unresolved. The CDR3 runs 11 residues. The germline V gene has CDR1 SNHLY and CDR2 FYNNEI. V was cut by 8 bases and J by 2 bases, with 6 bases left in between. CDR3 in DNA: TGTGCCAGCGGGGAGAACTATGGCTACACCTTC. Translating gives CASGENYGYTF.

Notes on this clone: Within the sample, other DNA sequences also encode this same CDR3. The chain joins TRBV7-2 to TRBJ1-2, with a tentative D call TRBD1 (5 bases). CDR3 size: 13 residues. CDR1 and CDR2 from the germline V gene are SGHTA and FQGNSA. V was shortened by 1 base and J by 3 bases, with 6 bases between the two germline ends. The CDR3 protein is CASSLGGYYGYTF. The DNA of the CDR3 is TGTGCCAGCAGCTTAGGGGGCTACTATGGCTACACCTTC.

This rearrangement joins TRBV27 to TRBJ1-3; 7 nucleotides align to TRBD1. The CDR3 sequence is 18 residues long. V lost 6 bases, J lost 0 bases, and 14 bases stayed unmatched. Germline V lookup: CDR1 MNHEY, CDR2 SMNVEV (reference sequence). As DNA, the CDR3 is TGTGCCAGCAGGCCGGCGGGGACAGTTACTTTCTCTGGAAACACCATATATTTT. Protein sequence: CASRPAGTVTFSGNTIYF.

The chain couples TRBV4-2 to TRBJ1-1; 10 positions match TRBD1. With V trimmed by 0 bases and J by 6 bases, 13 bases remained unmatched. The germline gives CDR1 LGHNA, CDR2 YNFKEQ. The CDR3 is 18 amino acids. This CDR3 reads CASSQDLTRDRGWAEAFF. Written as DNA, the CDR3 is TGTGCCAGCAGCCAAGATCTTACCCGGGACAGGGGTTGGGCTGAAGCTTTCTTT.

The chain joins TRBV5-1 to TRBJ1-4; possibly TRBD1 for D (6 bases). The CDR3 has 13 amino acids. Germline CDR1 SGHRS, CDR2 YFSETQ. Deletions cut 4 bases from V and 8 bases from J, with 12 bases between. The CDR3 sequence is CASSPGTPEKLFF. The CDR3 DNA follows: TGCGCCAGCAGCCCCGGGACACCCGAAAAACTGTTTTTT.

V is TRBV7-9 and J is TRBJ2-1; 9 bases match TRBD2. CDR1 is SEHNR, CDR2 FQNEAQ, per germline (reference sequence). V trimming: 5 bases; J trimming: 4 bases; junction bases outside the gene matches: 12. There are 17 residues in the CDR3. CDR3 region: CASSLLAGALPYNEQFF. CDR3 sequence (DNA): TGTGCCAGCAGCCTATTAGCGGGAGCTCTACCTTACAATGAGCAGTTCTTC.

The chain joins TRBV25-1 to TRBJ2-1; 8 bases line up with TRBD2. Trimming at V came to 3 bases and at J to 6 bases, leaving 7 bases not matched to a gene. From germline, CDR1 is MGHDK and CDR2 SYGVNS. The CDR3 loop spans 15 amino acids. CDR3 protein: CASSDWIAGSNEQFF. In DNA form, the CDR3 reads TGTGCCAGCAGTGACTGGATAGCGGGGAGCAATGAGCAGTTCTTC. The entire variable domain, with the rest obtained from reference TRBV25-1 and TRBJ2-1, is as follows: EADIYQTPRYLVIGTGKKITLECSQTMGHDKMYWYQQDPGMELHLIHYSYGVNSTEKGDLSSESTVSRIRTEHFPLTLESARPSHTSQYLCASSDWIAGSNEQFFGPGTRLTVL.

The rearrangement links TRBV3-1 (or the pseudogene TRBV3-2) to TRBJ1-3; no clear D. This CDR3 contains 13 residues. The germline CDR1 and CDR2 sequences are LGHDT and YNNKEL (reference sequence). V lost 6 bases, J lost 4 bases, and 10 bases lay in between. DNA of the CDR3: TGTGCCAGCAGAGGATTAGCGGGAAACACCATATATTTT. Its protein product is CASRGLAGNTIYF.

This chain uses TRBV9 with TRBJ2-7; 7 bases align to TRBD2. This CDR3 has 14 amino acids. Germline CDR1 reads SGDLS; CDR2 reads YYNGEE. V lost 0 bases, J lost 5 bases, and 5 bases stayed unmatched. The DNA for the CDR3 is TGTGCCAGCAGCGTAGGCGTCGGGGGGAACGAGCAGTACTTC. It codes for CASSVGVGGNEQYF.

The CDR3 is CASSSLDRGEQFF. The CDR3 region has the DNA TGTGCCAGCAGTTCCCTGGACCGGGGTGAGCAGTTCTTC. The gene calls are TRBV27 and TRBJ2-1; tentative D call: TRBD2 (5 bases). Germline lookup yields CDR1 MNHEY and CDR2 SMNVEV (reference sequence). Between the trimmed V and J ends, which lost 4 bases and 9 bases, there was a span of 13 bases. The CDR3 has 13 residues.

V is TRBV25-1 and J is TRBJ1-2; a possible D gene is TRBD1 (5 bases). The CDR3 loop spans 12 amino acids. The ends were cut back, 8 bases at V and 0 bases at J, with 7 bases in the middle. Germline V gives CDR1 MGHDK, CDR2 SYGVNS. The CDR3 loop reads CASGAANYGYTF. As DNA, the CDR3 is TGTGCCAGCGGGGCCGCTAACTATGGCTACACCTTC.

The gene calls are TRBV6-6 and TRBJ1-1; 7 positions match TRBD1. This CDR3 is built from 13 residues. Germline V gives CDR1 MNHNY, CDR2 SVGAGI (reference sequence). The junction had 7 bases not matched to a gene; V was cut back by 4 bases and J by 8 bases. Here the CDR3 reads CASSSQSTGEAFF. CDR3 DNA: TGTGCCAGCAGTTCCCAATCGACAGGGGAAGCTTTCTTT.

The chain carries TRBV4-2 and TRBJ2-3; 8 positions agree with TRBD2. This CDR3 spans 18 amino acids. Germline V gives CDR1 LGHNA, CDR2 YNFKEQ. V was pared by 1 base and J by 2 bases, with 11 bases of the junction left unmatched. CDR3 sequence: CASSQGFSGSRLTDTQYF. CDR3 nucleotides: TGTGCCAGCAGCCAAGGATTCAGCGGGAGTAGGCTCACAGATACGCAGTATTTT.

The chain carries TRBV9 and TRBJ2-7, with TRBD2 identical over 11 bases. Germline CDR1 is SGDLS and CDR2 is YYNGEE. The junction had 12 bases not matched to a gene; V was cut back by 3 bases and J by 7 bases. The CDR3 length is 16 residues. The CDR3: CASSGTGTSGVWEQYF. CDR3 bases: TGTGCCAGCAGCGGGACGGGGACTAGCGGTGTGTGGGAGCAGTACTTC.

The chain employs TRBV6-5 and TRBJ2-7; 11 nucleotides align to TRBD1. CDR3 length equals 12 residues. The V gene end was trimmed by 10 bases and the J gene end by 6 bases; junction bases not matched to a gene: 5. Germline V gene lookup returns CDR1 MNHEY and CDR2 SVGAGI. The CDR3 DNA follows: TGTGCCACCGGACAGGGGGCAGGCGAGCAGTACTTC. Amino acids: CATGQGAGEQYF.

The CDR3 sequence: CASSLRTGEGSGANVLTF. In nucleotides, the CDR3 is TGTGCCAGCAGCTTAAGGACAGGGGAAGGCTCTGGGGCCAACGTCCTGACTTTC. The chain uses TRBV11-2 and TRBJ2-6; the match to TRBD1 covers 9 bases. J gave up 0 bases and V 2 bases, and 5 bases lay outside the gene matches. Germline V gene data show CDR1 as SGHAT and CDR2 as FQNNGV. The length of the CDR3 is 18 residues.